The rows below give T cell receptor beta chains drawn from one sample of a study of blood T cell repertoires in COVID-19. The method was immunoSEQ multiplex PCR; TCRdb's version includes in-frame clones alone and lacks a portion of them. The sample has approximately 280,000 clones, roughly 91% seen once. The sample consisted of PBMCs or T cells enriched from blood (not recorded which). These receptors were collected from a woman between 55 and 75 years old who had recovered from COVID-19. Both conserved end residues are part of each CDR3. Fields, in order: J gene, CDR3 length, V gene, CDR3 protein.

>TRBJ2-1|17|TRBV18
CASSPSEGGSSYNEQFF
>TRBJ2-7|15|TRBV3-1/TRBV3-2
CASSRVTSGSNEQYF
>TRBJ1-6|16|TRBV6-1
CASSEVGAQGYSPLHF
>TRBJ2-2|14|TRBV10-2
CASNPSGDTGELFF
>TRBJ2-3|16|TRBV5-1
CASSLEPGGNPDTQYF
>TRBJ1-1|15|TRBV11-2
CASSLAVRGDTEAFF
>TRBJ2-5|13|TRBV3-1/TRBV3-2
CASSHGGVETQYF
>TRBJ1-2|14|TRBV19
CASSLHRGGYGYTF
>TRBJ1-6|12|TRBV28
CASSPPNSPLHF
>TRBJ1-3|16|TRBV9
CASSTQGKWTGNTIYF
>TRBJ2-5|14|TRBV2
CASRVGLASETQYF
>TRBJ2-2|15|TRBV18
CASSVGLAQGGELFF
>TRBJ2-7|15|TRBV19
CASSIDQGLSYEQYF
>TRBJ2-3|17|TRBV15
CATSRGGSAGVTDTQYF
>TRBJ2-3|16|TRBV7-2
CASSPGRPGGADTQYF
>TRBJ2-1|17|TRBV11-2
CASSLDLGGRAINEQFF
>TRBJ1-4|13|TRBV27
CASSFWANEKLFF
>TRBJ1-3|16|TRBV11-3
CASSLGGGTFVNTIYF
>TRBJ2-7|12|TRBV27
CASGDRDYEQYF
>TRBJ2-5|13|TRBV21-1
CARGTDLQETQYF
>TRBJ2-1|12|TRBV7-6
CASSDGYNEQFF
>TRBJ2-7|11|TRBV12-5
CASARSYEQYF
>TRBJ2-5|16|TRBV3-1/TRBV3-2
CASSLGEGSYQETQYF
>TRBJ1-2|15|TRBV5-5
CASRQGTGGDYGYTF
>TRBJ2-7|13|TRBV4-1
CASSQHNSYEQYF
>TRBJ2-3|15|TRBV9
CASSVESSGRYTQYF
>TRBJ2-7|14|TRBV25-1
CASSGGLSSYEQYF
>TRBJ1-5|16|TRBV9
CASSVGGQGGNQPQHF
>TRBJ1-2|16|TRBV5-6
CASSLPGQGANYGYTF
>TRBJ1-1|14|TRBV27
CASSLSGTGAEAFF
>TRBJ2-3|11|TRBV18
CASTYTDTQYF
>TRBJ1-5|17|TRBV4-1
CASSQVQGMRGNQPQHF
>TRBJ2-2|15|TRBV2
CASTRKRENTGELFF
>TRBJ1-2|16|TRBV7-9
CASSFRGTHFNYGYTF
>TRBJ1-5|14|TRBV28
CASTNRGSNQPQHF
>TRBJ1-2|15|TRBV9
CASSVSLRANYGYTF
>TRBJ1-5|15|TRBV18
CASSPSQGEHQPQHF
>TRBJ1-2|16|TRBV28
CASSVQGAVMRAGYTF
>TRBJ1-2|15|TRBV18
CASSPGRGLNYGYTF
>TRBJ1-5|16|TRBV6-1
CASSEGSQGAEQPQHF
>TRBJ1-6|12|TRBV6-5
CASTLGSSPLHF
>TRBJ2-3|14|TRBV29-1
CSAGQGRGTDTQYF
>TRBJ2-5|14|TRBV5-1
CASSLGAGRETQYF
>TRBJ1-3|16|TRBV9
CASSRTANSEGNTIYF
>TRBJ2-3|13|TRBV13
CASSLRTRDTQYF
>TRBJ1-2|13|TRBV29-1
CSVGREANYGYTF
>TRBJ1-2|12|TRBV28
CATRDRAYGYTF